This T cell receptor (beta chain) was identified during a study of shared clonotypes between healthy human individuals. Study-level findings and limits: Clonotypes shared by all four donors outscored non-shared clonotypes in generation probability.

On this clone: The antigen is unknown.

The data were produced by immunoSEQ multiplex PCR, yet TCRdb's version contains in-frame clones alone and is incomplete. The repertoire holds about 2.3 million clones, with approximately 90% as singletons. Trimming removed 0 bases from V and 0 bases from J; junction bases left unmatched: 11. This CDR3 is built from 19 residues. The germline gives CDR1 SEHNR, CDR2 FQNEAQ (reference sequence). The chain has TRBV7-9 and TRBJ1-3; 7 nucleotides align to TRBD1. The clonotype was recovered from a man between 18 and 29 years old in good health. Some clones in this sample may be carry-over from other donors' samples. The sample taken for sequencing was naive CD4+ T cells from PBMCs. Subset specified: CD45RA+ positively selected. The CDR3 DNA is TGTGCCAGCAGCTTAGCAGGACAGGCCCGCGGGTACTCTGGAAACACCATATATTTT. Translating it yields CASSLAGQARGYSGNTIYF.